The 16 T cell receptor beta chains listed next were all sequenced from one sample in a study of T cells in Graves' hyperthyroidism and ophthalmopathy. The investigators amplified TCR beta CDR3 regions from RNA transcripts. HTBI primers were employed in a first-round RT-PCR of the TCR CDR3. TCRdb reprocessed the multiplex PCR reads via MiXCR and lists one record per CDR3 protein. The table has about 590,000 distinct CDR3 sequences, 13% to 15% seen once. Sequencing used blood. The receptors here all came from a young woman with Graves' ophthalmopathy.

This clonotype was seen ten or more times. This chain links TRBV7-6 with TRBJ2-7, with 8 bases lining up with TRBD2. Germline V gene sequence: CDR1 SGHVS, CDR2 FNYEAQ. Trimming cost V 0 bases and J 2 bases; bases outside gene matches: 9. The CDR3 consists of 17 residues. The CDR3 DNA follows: TGTGCCAGCAGCTTAGCTGGAGTTGGGCGGGAGGCCTACGAGCAGTACTTC. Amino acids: CASSLAGVGREAYEQYF. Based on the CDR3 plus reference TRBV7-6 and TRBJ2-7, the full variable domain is GAGVSQSPRYKVTKRGQDVALRCDPISGHVSLYWYRQALGQGPEFLTYFNYEAQQDKSGLPNDRFSAERPEGSISTLTIQRTEQRDSAMYRCASSLAGVGREAYEQYFGPGTRLTVT.

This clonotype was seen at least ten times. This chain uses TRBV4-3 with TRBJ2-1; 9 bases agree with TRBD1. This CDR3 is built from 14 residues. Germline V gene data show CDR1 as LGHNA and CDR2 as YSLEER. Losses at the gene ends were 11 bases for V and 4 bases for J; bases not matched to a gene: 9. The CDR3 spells CASAPGQGYNEQFF. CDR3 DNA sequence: TGCGCCTCAGCCCCGGGACAGGGTTACAATGAGCAGTTCTTC.

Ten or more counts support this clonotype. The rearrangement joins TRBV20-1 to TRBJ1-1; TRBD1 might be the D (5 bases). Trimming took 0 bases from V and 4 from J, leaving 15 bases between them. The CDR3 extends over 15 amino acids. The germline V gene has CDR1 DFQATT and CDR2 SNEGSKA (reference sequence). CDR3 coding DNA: TGCAGTGCTAGAGATCACCCCGGACATATCACTGAAGCTTTCTTT. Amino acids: CSARDHPGHITEAFF.

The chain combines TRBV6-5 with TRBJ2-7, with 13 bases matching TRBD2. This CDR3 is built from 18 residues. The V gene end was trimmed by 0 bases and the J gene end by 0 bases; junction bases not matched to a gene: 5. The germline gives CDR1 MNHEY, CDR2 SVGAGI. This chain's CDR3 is CASSYSRGTSGVSYEQYF. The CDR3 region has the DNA TGTGCCAGCAGTTACTCGCGGGGGACTAGCGGGGTCTCCTACGAGCAGTACTTC.

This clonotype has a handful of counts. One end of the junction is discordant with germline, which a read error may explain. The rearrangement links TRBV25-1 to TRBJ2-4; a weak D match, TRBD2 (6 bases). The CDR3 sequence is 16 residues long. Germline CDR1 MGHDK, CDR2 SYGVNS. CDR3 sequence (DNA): TGTGCCAGCAGCGAATTGGATACGGGGGTCCCAAACATTCAGTACTTC. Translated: CASSELDTGVPNIQYF.

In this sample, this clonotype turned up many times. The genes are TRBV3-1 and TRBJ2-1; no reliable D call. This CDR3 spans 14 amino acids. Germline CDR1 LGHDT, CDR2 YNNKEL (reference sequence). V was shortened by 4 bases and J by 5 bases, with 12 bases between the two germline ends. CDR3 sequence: CASSPHDGHNEQFF. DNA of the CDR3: TGTGCCAGCAGCCCCCACGACGGCCACAATGAGCAGTTCTTC.

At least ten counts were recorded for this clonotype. CDR3 region: CASSFNSNSGNTIYF. In DNA, the CDR3 is TGTGCCAGCAGTTTCAACAGCAACTCTGGAAACACCATATATTTT. This chain joins TRBV12-3 or TRBV12-4 and TRBJ1-3, with D unresolved. This CDR3 is 15 amino acids long. Trimming pared 3 bases from V and 0 bases from J, leaving 9 bases between.

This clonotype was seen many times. CDR3 sequence (DNA): TGTGCCAGCAGCCTGACCCGTAATCAGCCCCAGCATTTT. Residues: CASSLTRNQPQHF. This chain uses TRBV7-8 with TRBJ1-5; D gene uncertain. V shed 5 bases and J shed 4 bases, with 9 bases lying between them. Germline lookup yields CDR1 SGHVS and CDR2 FQNEAQ. The CDR3 length is 13 residues.

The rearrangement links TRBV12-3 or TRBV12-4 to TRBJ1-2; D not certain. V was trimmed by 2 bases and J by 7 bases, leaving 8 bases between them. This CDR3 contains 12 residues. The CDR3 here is CASSLSLGGYTF. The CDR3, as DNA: TGTGCCAGCAGTTTAAGTCTGGGTGGCTACACCTTC.

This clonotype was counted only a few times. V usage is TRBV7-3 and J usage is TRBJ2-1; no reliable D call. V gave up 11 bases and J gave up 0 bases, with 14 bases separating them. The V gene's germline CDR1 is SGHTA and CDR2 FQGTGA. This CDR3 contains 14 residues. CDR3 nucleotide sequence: TGTGCCTCCCGTAGTAGATTCTCCTACAATGAGCAGTTCTTC. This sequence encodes CASRSRFSYNEQFF.

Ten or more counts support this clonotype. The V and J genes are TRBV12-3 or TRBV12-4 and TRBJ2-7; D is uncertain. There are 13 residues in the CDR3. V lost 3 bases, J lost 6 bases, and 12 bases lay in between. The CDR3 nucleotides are TGTGCCAGCAGTTTCCCTCTGACCGGCGAGCAGTACTTC. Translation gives CASSFPLTGEQYF.

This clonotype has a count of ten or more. In DNA form, the CDR3 reads TGCAGTGTCTGGGGGAATTCGGTCTTGACTGAAGCTTTCTTT. It codes for CSVWGNSVLTEAFF. The rearrangement links TRBV20-1 to TRBJ1-1; D might be TRBD1 (5 bases). The CDR3 contains 14 residues. Trimming took 7 bases from V and 5 from J, leaving 20 bases between them. Germline V gives CDR1 DFQATT, CDR2 SNEGSKA (reference sequence).

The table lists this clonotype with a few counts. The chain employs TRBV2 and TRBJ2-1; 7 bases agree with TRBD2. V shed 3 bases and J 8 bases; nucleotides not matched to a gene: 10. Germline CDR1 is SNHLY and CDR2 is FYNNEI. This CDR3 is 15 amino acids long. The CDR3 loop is CASSDMVAGVHEQFF. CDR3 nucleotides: TGTGCCAGCAGTGACATGGTTGCGGGAGTCCATGAGCAGTTCTTC. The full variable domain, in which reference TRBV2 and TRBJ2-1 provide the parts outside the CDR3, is EPEVTQTPSHQVTQMGQEVILRCVPISNHLYFYWYRQILGQKVEFLVSFYNNEISEKSEIFDDQFSVERPDGSNFTLKIRSTKLEDSAMYFCASSDMVAGVHEQFFGPGTRLTVL.

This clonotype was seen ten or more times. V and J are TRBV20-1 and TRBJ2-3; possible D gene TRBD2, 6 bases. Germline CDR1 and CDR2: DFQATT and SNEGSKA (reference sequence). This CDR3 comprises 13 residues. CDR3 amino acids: CSVKGRSTDTQYF. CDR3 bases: TGCAGCGTGAAGGGGAGGAGCACAGATACGCAGTATTTT.

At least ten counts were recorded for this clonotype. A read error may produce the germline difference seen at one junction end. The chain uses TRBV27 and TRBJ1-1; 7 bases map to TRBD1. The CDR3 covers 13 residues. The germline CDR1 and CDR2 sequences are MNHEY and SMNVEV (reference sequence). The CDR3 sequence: CTSSFRGQGEAFF. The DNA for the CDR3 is TGTACCAGCAGTTTTAGGGGGCAGGGAGAAGCTTTCTTT.

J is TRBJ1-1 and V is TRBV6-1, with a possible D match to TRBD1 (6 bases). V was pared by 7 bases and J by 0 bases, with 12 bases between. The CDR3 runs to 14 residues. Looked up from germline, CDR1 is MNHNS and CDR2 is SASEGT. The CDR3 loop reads CASISRGMNTEAFF. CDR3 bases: TGTGCCAGCATCAGCAGGGGTATGAACACTGAAGCTTTCTTT.